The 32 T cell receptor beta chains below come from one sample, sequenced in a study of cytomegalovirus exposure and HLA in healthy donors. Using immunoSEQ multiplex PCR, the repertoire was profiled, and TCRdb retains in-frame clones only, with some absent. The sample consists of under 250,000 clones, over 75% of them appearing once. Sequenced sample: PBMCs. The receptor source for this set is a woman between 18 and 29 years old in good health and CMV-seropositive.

In DNA, the CDR3 is TGTGCCAGCAGCCCACCGGGACTAGCGGGAGGTGAGCAGTACTTC. This translates into CASSPPGLAGGEQYF. This chain uses TRBV7-9 with TRBJ2-7; 15 bases are a match to TRBD2. V trimming: 5 bases; J trimming: 7 bases; junction bases outside the gene matches: 6. The germline gives CDR1 SEHNR, CDR2 FQNEAQ (reference sequence). The CDR3 runs to 15 residues.

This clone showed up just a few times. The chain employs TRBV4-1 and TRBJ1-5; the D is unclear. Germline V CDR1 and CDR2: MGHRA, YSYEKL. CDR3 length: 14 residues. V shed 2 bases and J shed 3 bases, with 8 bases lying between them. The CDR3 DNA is TGCGCCAGCAGCCAATGGGCAGTCAATCAGCCCCAGCATTTT. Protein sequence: CASSQWAVNQPQHF.

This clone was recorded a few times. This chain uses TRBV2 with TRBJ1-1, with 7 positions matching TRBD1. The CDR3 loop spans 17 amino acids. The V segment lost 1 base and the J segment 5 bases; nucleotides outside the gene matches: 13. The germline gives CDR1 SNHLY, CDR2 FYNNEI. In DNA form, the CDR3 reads TGTGCCAGCAGTGAAGGAGGGGGCGGGAAGAGGAGGACTGAAGCTTTCTTT. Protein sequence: CASSEGGGGKRRTEAFF.

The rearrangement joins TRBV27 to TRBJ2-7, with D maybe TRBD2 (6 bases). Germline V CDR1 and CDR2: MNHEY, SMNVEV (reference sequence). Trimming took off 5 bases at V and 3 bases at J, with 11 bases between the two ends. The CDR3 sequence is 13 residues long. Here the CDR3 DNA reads TGTGCCAGCAGTATAGGGACTGGCTACGAGCAGTACTTC. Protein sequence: CASSIGTGYEQYF.

CDR3 sequence reads: CASKVERGGSSTDTQYF. The CDR3 DNA sequence: TGCGCCAGCAAAGTTGAGAGGGGGGGAAGCAGCACAGATACGCAGTATTTT. The chain carries TRBV5-1 and TRBJ2-3; perhaps TRBD2 as D (7 bases). There are 17 residues in the CDR3. From germline, CDR1 is SGHRS and CDR2 YFSETQ. Between the trimmed V and J ends, which lost 6 bases and 0 bases, there was a span of 20 bases.

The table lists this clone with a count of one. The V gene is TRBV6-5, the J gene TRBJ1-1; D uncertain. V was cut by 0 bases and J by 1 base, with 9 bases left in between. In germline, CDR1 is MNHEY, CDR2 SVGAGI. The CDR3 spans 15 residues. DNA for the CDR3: TGTGCCAGCAGTTACTCGGAGGGAGGGAACACTGAAGCTTTCTTT. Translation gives CASSYSEGGNTEAFF.

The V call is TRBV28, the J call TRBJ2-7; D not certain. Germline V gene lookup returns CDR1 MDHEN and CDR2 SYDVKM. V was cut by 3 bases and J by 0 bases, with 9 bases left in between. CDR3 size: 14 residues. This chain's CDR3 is CASSFGLSSYEQYF. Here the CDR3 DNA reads TGTGCCAGCAGTTTCGGGTTATCCTCCTACGAGCAGTACTTC.

This CDR3 is CASSLEGTGNYGELFF. The CDR3 region has the DNA TGTGCCAGCAGCTTAGAAGGGACAGGGAATTACGGGGAGCTGTTTTTT. J is TRBJ2-2 and V is TRBV11-3, with 9 positions matching TRBD1. This CDR3 is built from 16 residues. Trimming removed 0 bases from V and 7 bases from J; junction bases left unmatched: 6. Germline CDR1 and CDR2: SGHNT and YENEEA.

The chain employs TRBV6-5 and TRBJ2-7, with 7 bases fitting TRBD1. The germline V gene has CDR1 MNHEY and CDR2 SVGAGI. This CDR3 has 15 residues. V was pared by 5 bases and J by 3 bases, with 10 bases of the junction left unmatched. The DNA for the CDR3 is TGTGCCAGCAGTCAATTAGGAGACAGGGTCTACGAGCAGTACTTC. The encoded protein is CASSQLGDRVYEQYF.

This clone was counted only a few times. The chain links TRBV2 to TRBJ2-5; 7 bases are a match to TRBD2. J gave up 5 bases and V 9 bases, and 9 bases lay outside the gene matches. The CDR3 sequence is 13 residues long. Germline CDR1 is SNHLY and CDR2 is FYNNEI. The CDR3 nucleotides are TGTGCCAGTGAAAGAGGGAGGGCGGAGACCCAGTACTTC. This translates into CASERGRAETQYF.

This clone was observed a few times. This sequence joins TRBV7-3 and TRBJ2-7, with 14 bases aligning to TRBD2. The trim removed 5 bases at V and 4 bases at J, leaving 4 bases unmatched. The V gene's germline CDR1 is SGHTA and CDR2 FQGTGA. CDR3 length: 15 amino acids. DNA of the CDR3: TGTGCCAGCAGCGGGGGGACTAGCGGGAGATACGAGCAGTACTTC. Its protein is CASSGGTSGRYEQYF.

CDR3 region: CASSHWTSGTTYEQYF. The CDR3 DNA is TGTGCCAGCAGTCACTGGACTAGCGGCACGACCTACGAGCAGTACTTC. The rearrangement uses TRBV28 and TRBJ2-7; 10 bases are shared with TRBD2. Germline V gene lookup returns CDR1 MDHEN and CDR2 SYDVKM. The V and J ends lost 5 bases and 2 bases, in that order; junction bases with no gene match: 9. This CDR3 contains 16 residues.

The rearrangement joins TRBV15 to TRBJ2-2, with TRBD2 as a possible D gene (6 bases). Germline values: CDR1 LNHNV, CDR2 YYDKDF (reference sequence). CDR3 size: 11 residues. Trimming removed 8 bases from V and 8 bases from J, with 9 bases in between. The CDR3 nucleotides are TGTGCCACCCTAGCGTTGGGGGAGCTGTTTTTT. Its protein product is CATLALGELFF.

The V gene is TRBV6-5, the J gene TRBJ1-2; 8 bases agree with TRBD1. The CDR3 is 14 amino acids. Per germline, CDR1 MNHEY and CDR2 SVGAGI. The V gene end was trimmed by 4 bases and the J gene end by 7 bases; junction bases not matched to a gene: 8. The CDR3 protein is CASSFSAGTGGYTF. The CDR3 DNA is TGTGCCAGCAGTTTTTCGGCGGGGACAGGTGGCTACACCTTC.

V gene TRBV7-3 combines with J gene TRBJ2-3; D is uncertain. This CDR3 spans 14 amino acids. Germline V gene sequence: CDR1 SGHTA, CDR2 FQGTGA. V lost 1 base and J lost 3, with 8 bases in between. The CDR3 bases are TGTGCCAGCAGCTTAAACTCGTGGACAGATACGCAGTATTTT. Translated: CASSLNSWTDTQYF.

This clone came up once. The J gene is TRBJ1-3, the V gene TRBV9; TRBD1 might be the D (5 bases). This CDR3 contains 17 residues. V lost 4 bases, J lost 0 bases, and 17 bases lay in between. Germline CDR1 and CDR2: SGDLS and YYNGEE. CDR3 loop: CASSPPGWVSSGNTIYF. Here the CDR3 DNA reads TGTGCCAGCAGCCCCCCAGGGTGGGTCAGCTCTGGAAACACCATATATTTT.

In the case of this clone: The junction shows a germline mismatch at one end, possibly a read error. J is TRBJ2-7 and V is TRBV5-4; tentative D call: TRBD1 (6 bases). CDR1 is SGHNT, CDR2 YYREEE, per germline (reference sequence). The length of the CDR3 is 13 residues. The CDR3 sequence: CASSLQGTYEQYF. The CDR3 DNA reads TGTGCCAGCAGCCTACAGGGTACCTACGAACAGTACTTC.

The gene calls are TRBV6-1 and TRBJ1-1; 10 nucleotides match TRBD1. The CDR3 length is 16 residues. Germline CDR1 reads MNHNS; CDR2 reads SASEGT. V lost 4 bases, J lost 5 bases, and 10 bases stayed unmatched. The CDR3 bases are TGTGCCAGCAGTGCTAGGACAGGGGGAAGTGGGACTGAAGCTTTCTTT. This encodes CASSARTGGSGTEAFF.

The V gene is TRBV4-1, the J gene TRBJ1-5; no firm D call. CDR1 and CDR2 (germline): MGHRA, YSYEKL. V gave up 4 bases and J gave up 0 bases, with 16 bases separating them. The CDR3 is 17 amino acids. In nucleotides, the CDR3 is TGCGCCAGCAGCCCGAGGCCCACACCGTATAGCAATCAGCCCCAGCATTTT. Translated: CASSPRPTPYSNQPQHF.

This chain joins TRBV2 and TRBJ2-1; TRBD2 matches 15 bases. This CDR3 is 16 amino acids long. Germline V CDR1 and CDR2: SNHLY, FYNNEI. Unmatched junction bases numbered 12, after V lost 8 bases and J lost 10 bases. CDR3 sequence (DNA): TGTGCCAGCGCCGGACTAGCGGGAGGGCCGAGTCGGGAGCAGTTCTTC. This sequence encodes CASAGLAGGPSREQFF.

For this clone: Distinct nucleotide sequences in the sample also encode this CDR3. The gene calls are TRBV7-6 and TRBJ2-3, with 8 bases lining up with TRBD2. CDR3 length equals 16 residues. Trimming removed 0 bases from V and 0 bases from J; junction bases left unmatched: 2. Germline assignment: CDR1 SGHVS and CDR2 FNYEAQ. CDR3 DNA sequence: TGTGCCAGCAGCTTAGCCGGGGGGGATAGCACAGATACGCAGTATTTT. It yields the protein CASSLAGGDSTDTQYF.

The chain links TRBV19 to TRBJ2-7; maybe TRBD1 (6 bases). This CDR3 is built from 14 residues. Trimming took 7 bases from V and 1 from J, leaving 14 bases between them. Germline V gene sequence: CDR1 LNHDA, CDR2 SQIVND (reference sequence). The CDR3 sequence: CASTATGTSYEQYF. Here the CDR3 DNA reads TGTGCCAGTACCGCGACAGGAACTTCCTACGAGCAGTACTTC.

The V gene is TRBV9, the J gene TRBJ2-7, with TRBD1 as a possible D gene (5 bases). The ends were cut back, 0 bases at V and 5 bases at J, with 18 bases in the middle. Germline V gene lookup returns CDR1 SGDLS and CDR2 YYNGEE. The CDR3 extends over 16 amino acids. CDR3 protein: CASSVGAGQGSDEQYF. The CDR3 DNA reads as TGTGCCAGCAGCGTAGGGGCTGGGCAGGGTTCCGACGAGCAGTACTTC.

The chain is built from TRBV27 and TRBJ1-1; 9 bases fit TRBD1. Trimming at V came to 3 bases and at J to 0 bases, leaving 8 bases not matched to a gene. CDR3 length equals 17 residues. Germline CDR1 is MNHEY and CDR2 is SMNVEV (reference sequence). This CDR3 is CASSLTGQGRMNTEAFF. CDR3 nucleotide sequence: TGTGCCAGCAGTTTGACGGGACAGGGACGAATGAACACTGAAGCTTTCTTT.

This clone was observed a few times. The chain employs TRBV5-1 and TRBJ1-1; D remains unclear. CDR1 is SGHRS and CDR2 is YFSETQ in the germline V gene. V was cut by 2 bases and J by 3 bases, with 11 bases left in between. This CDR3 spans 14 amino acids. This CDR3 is CASSFKFRDTEAFF. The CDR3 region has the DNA TGCGCCAGCAGCTTCAAATTCCGGGACACTGAAGCTTTCTTT.

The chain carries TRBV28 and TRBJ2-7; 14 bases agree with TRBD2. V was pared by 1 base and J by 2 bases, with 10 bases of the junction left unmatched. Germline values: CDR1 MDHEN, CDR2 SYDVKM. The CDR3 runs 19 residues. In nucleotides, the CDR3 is TGTGCCAGCAGTTTATTTCTTAGACTAGCGGGAGGGCCAACCTACGAGCAGTACTTC. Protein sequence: CASSLFLRLAGGPTYEQYF.

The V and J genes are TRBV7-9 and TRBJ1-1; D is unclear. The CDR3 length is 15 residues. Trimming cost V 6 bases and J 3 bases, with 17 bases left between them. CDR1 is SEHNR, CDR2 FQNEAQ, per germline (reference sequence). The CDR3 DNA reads TGTGCCAGCAGTTCCGCCCGGGGTGGGGACACTGAAGCTTTCTTT. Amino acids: CASSSARGGDTEAFF.

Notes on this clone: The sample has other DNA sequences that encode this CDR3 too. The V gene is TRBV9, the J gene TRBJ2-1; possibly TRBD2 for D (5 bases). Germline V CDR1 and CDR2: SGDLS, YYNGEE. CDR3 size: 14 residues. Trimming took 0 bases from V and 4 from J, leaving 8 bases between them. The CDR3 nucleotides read TGTGCCAGCAGCGTAGAGGGAGCGTACAATGAGCAGTTCTTC. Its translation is CASSVEGAYNEQFF.

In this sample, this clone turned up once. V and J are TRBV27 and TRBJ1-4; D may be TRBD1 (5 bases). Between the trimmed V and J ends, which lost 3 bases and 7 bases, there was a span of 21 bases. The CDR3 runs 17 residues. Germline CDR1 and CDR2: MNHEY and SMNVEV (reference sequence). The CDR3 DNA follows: TGTGCCAGCAGTTTTGAGGGAGGAGGGGCTAGGAGTGAAAAACTGTTTTTT. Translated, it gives CASSFEGGGARSEKLFF. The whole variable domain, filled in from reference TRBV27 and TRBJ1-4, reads EAQVTQNPRYLITVTGKKLTVTCSQNMNHEYMSWYRQDPGLGLRQIYYSMNVEVTDKGDVPEGYKVSRKEKRNFPLILESPSPNQTSLYFCASSFEGGGARSEKLFFGSGTQLSVL.

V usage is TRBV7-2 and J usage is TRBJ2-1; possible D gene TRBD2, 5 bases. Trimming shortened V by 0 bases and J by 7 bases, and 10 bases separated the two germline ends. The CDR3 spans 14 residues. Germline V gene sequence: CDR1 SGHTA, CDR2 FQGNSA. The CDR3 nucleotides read TGTGCCAGCAGCTTAGCGGGAGTCCGAAATGAGCAGTTCTTC. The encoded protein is CASSLAGVRNEQFF. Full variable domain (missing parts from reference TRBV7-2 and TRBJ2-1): GAGVSQSPSNKVTEKGKDVELRCDPISGHTALYWYRQSLGQGLEFLIYFQGNSAPDKSGLPSDRFSAERTGGSVSTLTIQRTQQEDSAVYLCASSLAGVRNEQFFGPGTRLTVL.

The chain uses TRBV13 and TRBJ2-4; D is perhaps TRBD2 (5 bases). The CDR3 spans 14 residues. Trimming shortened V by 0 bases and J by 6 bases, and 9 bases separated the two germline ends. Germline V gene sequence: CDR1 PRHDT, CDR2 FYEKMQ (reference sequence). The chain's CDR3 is CASSLGQGGNIQYF. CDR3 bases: TGTGCCAGCAGCTTAGGGCAAGGAGGAAACATTCAGTACTTC.

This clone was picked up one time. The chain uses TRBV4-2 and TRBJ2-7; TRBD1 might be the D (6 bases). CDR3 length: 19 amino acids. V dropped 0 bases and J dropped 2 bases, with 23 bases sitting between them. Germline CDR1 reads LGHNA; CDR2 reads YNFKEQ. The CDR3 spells CASSQDSPLQGRVTYEQYF. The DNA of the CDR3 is TGTGCCAGCAGCCAAGATTCCCCTCTTCAGGGGAGAGTAACCTACGAGCAGTACTTC.